This record looks at one T cell receptor (beta chain) sequence and its context. Its specificity is unknown. A junction boundary mismatches the germline segment, possibly from a read error. All sequencing subjects had displayed CD8+CD57+ cell expansion on flow cytometry. The data derive from a study of CD8+CD57+ T cells in acquired aplastic anemia. Study-wide results and limits: CD8+ Simpson's diversity did not differ significantly between patients and controls.

CDR3 size: 14 residues. Germline lookup yields CDR1 ENHRY and CDR2 SYGVKD. The study profiled TCR beta VDJ and CDR3 using genomic DNA as template. TCRdb itself ran the reads through MiXCR, one entry per CDR3 protein. Of under 500,000 distinct CDR3 sequences listed, approximately 32% are singletons. The sequenced sample was sorted CD4+, CD8+, or CD8+CD57+ T cells (not recorded which) from PBMCs. The rearrangement links TRBV10-3 to TRBJ2-2; 8 bases line up with TRBD1. The TCR comes from a human donor with aplastic anemia. This CDR3 is CAIRQGVDTGELFF. The CDR3 coding sequence is TGTGCCATCAGACAGGGGGTCGACACCGGGGAGCTGTTCTTT.